The sequence of this T cell receptor beta chain was determined in a study of cytomegalovirus exposure and HLA in healthy donors. Study conclusions and caveats: Clonal expansion, a later analysis showed, was greater in HLA-associated TCR beta chains than in equally common others. Data from an earlier analysis indicated that most TCR beta V segments were productive either about 90% or about 30% of the time. It was reportedly the case that the classifier diagnosed cytomegalovirus status with high specificity and sensitivity.

On this clone itself: Its antigen is currently unknown.

Germline assignment: CDR1 LNHNV and CDR2 YYDKDF (reference sequence). The CDR3 is 18 residues long. The junction had 10 bases not matched to a gene; V was cut back by 1 base and J by 2 bases. The PCR employed 60 Vbeta primers together with 13 Jbeta primers. Some clones are missing from TCRdb's copy, which holds only in-frame ones; the method was immunoSEQ multiplex PCR. The table records under 150,000 clones, roughly 86% of them present only once. This TCR derives from a man between 18 and 29 years old in good health and CMV-seronegative. The V call is TRBV15, the J call TRBJ2-3; 9 bases align to TRBD2. The sample comprised PBMCs. The CDR3 nucleotides are TGTGCCACCAGCAGAGCCCAGCGGGGGGCCCTTCCCACAGATACGCAGTATTTT. The encoded protein is CATSRAQRGALPTDTQYF.